Each of the 20 T cell receptor beta chains below was sequenced from the same sample in a study of blood T cell repertoires in COVID-19. The method was immunoSEQ multiplex PCR; TCRdb's version includes in-frame clones alone and lacks a portion of them. The repertoire consists of fewer than 70,000 clones, with 75% to 85% occurring once and the leading ten covering 20% to 25%. Input material: peripheral blood. Receptors were obtained from a man in his fifties with acute or convalescent COVID-19.

J is TRBJ2-5 and V is TRBV24-1; tentative D call: TRBD1 (6 bases). The CDR3 runs to 13 residues. In germline, CDR1 is KGHDR, CDR2 SFDVKD. Trimming removed 10 bases at V and 1 base at J, with 12 bases between. CDR3 region: CATSQGSQETQYF. In DNA, the CDR3 is TGTGCCACGAGCCAGGGGAGCCAAGAGACCCAGTACTTC.

V is TRBV11-2 and J is TRBJ1-1; 9 bases align to TRBD1. J was trimmed by 4 bases and V by 1 base; bases with no gene match: 10. This CDR3 has 17 amino acids. From germline, CDR1 is SGHAT and CDR2 FQNNGV. The CDR3 sequence is CASSLGQGGVLVTEAFF. DNA for the CDR3: TGTGCCAGCAGCTTAGGACAGGGGGGGGTTCTGGTCACTGAAGCTTTCTTT.

This sequence joins TRBV4-1 and TRBJ2-3, with 8 bases lining up with TRBD2. V shed 9 bases and J 4 bases; nucleotides not matched to a gene: 12. CDR3 length: 15 residues. Germline V gives CDR1 MGHRA, CDR2 YSYEKL. The CDR3 DNA is TGCGCCAGTCAATTGACGGGGGGGGCCCCAGATACGCAGTATTTT. Its protein product is CASQLTGGAPDTQYF.

J is TRBJ2-5 and V is TRBV7-8; no reliable D call. Trimming pared 1 base from V and 5 bases from J, leaving 8 bases between. Per the germline V gene, CDR1 is SGHVS and CDR2 is FQNEAQ. There are 13 residues in the CDR3. The DNA for the CDR3 is TGTGCCAGCAGCTTAGTGGGCAGCGAGACCCAGTACTTC. It specifies CASSLVGSETQYF.

The chain joins TRBV7-8 to TRBJ2-1, with 8 bases lining up with TRBD2. The germline V gene has CDR1 SGHVS and CDR2 FQNEAQ. The CDR3 length is 14 residues. Trimming at V came to 0 bases and at J to 9 bases, leaving 4 bases not matched to a gene. This CDR3 is CASSLAQRGFEQFF. CDR3 DNA: TGTGCCAGCAGCTTAGCGCAGCGGGGGTTTGAGCAGTTCTTC.

This clone is a singleton in its sample. This CDR3 is CASSQGTSGSSTDTQYF. The CDR3 coding sequence is TGTGCCAGCAGCCAAGGGACTAGCGGGTCTAGCACAGATACGCAGTATTTT. The rearrangement uses TRBV4-2 and TRBJ2-3; 11 nucleotides agree with TRBD2. Germline V gene lookup returns CDR1 LGHNA and CDR2 YNFKEQ. The CDR3 totals 17 residues. With 1 base clipped from V and 0 bases from J, the junction kept 3 bases outside the gene matches.

J is TRBJ2-2 and V is TRBV7-3, with 7 bases matching TRBD1. V dropped 4 bases and J dropped 5; count of bases not matched to a gene: 4. CDR3 size: 14 residues. Germline assignment: CDR1 SGHTA and CDR2 FQGTGA. This CDR3 is CASSYQQGTGELFF. In DNA, the CDR3 is TGTGCCAGCAGCTACCAACAGGGGACCGGGGAGCTGTTTTTT.

This clone was picked up many times. J is TRBJ2-3 and V is TRBV10-3; TRBD1 is a possible D gene (6 bases). Germline V gene lookup returns CDR1 ENHRY and CDR2 SYGVKD. The V and J ends lost 11 bases and 3 bases respectively, with 15 bases between them. The CDR3 extends over 13 amino acids. This chain's CDR3 is CAGGSGRTDTQYF. In DNA, the CDR3 is TGTGCCGGGGGCTCGGGACGTACAGATACGCAGTATTTT.

This clone was recorded only once. The chain links TRBV4-2 to TRBJ2-3, with TRBD2 as a possible D gene (6 bases). The germline V gene has CDR1 LGHNA and CDR2 YNFKEQ. The CDR3 runs to 15 residues. V lost 2 bases and J 1 base, leaving 10 bases between the germline ends. CDR3 region: CASSQRSGGTDTQYF. DNA of the CDR3: TGTGCCAGCAGCCAACGATCGGGGGGCACAGATACGCAGTATTTT.

The genes are TRBV6-1 and TRBJ2-5; 12 bases align to TRBD2. The CDR3 sequence is 19 residues long. Germline V gene lookup returns CDR1 MNHNS and CDR2 SASEGT. The ends lost 2 bases at V and 5 bases at J; junction bases unmatched: 15. This CDR3 is CASSEILGLLAGGRETQYF. DNA of the CDR3: TGTGCCAGCAGTGAAATTCTGGGGTTACTAGCGGGGGGCAGGGAGACCCAGTACTTC.

In this sample, this clone turned up a few times. The V call is TRBV5-1, the J call TRBJ2-6, with 8 bases lining up with TRBD2. The CDR3 consists of 16 residues. V was clipped by 4 bases and J by 4 bases; unmatched bases: 7. Germline CDR1 reads SGHRS; CDR2 reads YFSETQ. In DNA, the CDR3 is TGCGCCAGCAGCCCCCGGGGGGGGTCCGGGGCCAACGTCCTGACTTTC. Protein product: CASSPRGGSGANVLTF.

Only one count was recorded for this clone. V gene TRBV6-1 combines with J gene TRBJ1-5, with D possibly matching TRBD1 (6 bases). Germline CDR1 is MNHNS and CDR2 is SASEGT. The V gene lost 1 base and the J gene lost 7 bases, with 14 bases spanning the gap. The CDR3 totals 15 residues. In nucleotides, the CDR3 is TGTGCCAGCAGTGAAGTAGTTGGGGGCGGACAGCCCCAGCATTTT. The encoded protein is CASSEVVGGGQPQHF.

The chain is built from TRBV20-1 and TRBJ1-5; 7 positions match TRBD1. This CDR3 has 13 residues. V shed 3 bases and J 7 bases; nucleotides not matched to a gene: 6. Germline CDR1 and CDR2: DFQATT and SNEGSKA (reference sequence). The CDR3 DNA reads as TGCAGTGCTAGTACAGGGGACTCCCAGCCCCAGCATTTT. As protein: CSASTGDSQPQHF.

The chain links TRBV19 to TRBJ2-1, with TRBD2 identical over 11 bases. Germline V gene data show CDR1 as LNHDA and CDR2 as SQIVND (reference sequence). Losses at the gene ends were 5 bases for V and 5 bases for J; bases not matched to a gene: 8. The length of the CDR3 is 16 residues. CDR3 in DNA: TGTGCCAGTAGTCCCTACGGACTAGCGGGCAACAATGAGCAGTTCTTC. It codes for CASSPYGLAGNNEQFF.

This clone was counted a few times. This chain links TRBV10-3 with TRBJ1-1, with TRBD1 as a possible D gene (6 bases). Trimming stripped 10 bases from V and 1 base from J, with 19 bases between. There are 15 residues in the CDR3. CDR1 ENHRY and CDR2 SYGVKD come from the germline V gene. CDR3 loop: CATRINRGANTEAFF. For the CDR3, the DNA is TGTGCCACACGTATAAACCGGGGGGCGAACACTGAAGCTTTCTTT.

This clone has only one observation. The rearrangement joins TRBV7-9 to TRBJ2-3, with 10 bases lining up with TRBD2. V shed 5 bases, J shed 4 bases, and the junction held 12 bases outside the gene matches. The CDR3 length is 17 residues. The germline V gene has CDR1 SEHNR and CDR2 FQNEAQ (reference sequence). For the CDR3, the DNA is TGTGCCAGCAGCGCAAGGGGGAGCGGGGGGGCCCCAGATACGCAGTATTTT. This codes for CASSARGSGGAPDTQYF.

V is TRBV18 and J is TRBJ1-5, with 8 bases that match TRBD1. CDR1 is KGHSH, CDR2 LQKENI, per germline. V lost 6 bases, J lost 8 bases, and 12 bases stayed unmatched. The CDR3 spans 15 residues. The CDR3 reads CASSPTDDRGEPQHF. The CDR3 region has the DNA TGTGCCAGCTCCCCCACCGATGACAGGGGAGAGCCCCAGCATTTT.

The chain couples TRBV5-1 to TRBJ1-1; TRBD1 matches 7 bases. Germline V CDR1 and CDR2: SGHRS, YFSETQ. Trimming removed 0 bases from V and 7 bases from J; junction bases left unmatched: 9. This CDR3 is built from 15 residues. CDR3 loop: CASSLAVVGQDEAFF. DNA of the CDR3: TGCGCCAGCAGCTTGGCTGTCGTTGGACAGGATGAAGCTTTCTTT. The variable domain in full, completed from reference TRBV5-1 and TRBJ1-1, reads KAGVTQTPRYLIKTRGQQVTLSCSPISGHRSVSWYQQTPGQGLQFLFEYFSETQRNKGNFPGRFSGRQFSNSRSEMNVSTLELGDSALYLCASSLAVVGQDEAFFGQGTRLTVV.

This clone has just a few counts. The chain has TRBV11-2 and TRBJ2-7; 7 bases are a match to TRBD1. This CDR3 has 15 amino acids. In germline, CDR1 is SGHAT, CDR2 FQNNGV. The V gene end was trimmed by 2 bases and the J gene end by 7 bases; junction bases not matched to a gene: 11. The CDR3 sequence is CASSLSETGIGEQYV. For the CDR3, the DNA is TGTGCCAGCAGCTTAAGCGAGACAGGGATAGGGGAGCAGTACGTC.

The chain combines TRBV11-2 with TRBJ1-1; D perhaps matches TRBD1 (6 bases). The CDR3 consists of 13 residues. V was pared by 9 bases and J by 1 base, with 12 bases between. In germline, CDR1 is SGHAT, CDR2 FQNNGV. Written as DNA, the CDR3 is TGTGCCAGTTCGACAGGTGGGAACACTGAAGCTTTCTTT. This translates into CASSTGGNTEAFF.